This T cell receptor (beta chain) was captured by sequencing in a study of blood T cell repertoires in COVID-19. On the study more broadly: Samples of COVID-19 (acute and convalescent) were obtained from the United States, Italy and Spain. T cells, B-cell-depleted T cells, or PBMCs supplied cDNA or gDNA.

Original analysis: Using reference gene primer amplification, nucleated cell counts were estimated. Sequencing was performed with immunoSEQ multiplex PCR; in TCRdb, only in-frame clones are kept and a portion is missing. That table supplies the V and J calls and clone size; D and trimming were determined from the DNA. The table lists 200,000 or so clones, around 83% of them singletons, with around 6.1% in the top ten. Germline V lookup: CDR1 MGHDK, CDR2 SYGVNS. The trim removed 7 bases at V and 9 bases at J, leaving 7 bases unmatched. The CDR3 totals 14 residues. The specimen was peripheral blood. The receptor's source is a woman aged 40 to 50 with acute or convalescent COVID-19. The J gene is TRBJ2-1, the V gene TRBV25-1; TRBD1 agrees at 12 bases. The CDR3 DNA reads TGTGCCAGCACCCGAGGGACAGGGGGCGTTGAGCAGTTCTTC. Encoded protein: CASTRGTGGVEQFF. Supplemented by reference TRBV25-1 and TRBJ2-1, the full variable domain reads EADIYQTPRYLVIGTGKKITLECSQTMGHDKMYWYQQDPGMELHLIHYSYGVNSTEKGDLSSESTVSRIRTEHFPLTLESARPSHTSQYLCASTRGTGGVEQFFGPGTRLTVL.